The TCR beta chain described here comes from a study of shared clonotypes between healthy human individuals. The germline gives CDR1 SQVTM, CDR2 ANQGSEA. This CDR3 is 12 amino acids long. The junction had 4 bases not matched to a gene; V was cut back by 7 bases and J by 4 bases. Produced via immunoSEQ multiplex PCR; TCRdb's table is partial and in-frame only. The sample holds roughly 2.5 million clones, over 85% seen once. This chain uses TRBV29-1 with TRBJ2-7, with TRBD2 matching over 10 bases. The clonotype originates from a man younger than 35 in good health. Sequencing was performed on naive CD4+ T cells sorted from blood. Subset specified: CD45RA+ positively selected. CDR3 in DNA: TGCAGCGCCGGGACTAGCGTTTACGAGCAGTACTTC. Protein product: CSAGTSVYEQYF.